The T cell receptor beta chain described here comes from a study of identical twins. A single record per CDR3 protein comes from TCRdb applying MiXCR to the 5' RACE reads. In the table there are 600,000 to 700,000 distinct CDR3 sequences, around 20% of which are singletons. Between the trimmed V and J ends, which lost 4 bases and 5 bases, there was a span of 18 bases. CDR1 is SGHDT, CDR2 YYEEEE, per germline. The CDR3 runs 15 residues. These same records also appear under a second study, on T cells expressing NK-cell markers.

The specimen sequenced was PBMCs. The chain couples TRBV5-6 to TRBJ1-1, with TRBD1 as a possible D gene (5 bases). The receptor was derived from a woman in her late teens or twenties in good health. The CDR3 protein is CASSTTTDSSTEAFF. Written as DNA, the CDR3 is TGTGCCAGCAGCACCACTACCGACAGTTCGACTGAAGCTTTCTTT. The full variable domain, with the rest looked up from reference TRBV5-6 and TRBJ1-1, is DAGVTQSPTHLIKTRGQQVTLRCSPKSGHDTVSWYQQALGQGPQFIFQYYEEEERQRGNFPDRFSGHQFPNYSSELNVNALLLGDSALYLCASSTTTDSSTEAFFGQGTRLTVV.